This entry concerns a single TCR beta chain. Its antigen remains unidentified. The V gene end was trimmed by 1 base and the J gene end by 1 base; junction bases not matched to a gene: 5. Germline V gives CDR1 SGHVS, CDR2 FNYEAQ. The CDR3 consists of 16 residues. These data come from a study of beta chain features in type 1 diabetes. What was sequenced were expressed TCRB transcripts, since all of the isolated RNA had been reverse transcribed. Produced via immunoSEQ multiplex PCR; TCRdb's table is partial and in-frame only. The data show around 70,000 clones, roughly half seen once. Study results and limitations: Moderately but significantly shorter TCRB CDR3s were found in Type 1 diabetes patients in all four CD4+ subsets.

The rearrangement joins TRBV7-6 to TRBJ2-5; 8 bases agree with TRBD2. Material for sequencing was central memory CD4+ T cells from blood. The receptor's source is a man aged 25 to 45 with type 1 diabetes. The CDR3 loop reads CASSLVGLAGQETQYF. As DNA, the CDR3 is TGTGCCAGCAGCTTAGTCGGGCTAGCGGGCCAAGAGACCCAGTACTTC.